The 22 T cell receptor beta chains below all came from one sample that was sequenced in a study of shared clonotypes between healthy human individuals (TCRdb year 2020). Library construction relied on the immunoSEQ multiplex PCR assay. TCRdb holds this immuneACCESS table with in-frame rearrangements only. Some clones are missing; in checked studies, unresolved V genes explain under half, and the rest has no known cause. This sample lists over a million clones; about 76% were detected once. The leading ten clones occupy around 1.5% of the sample. Sequencing was done on a sample of memory CD4+ T cells sorted from blood. The sample's cell subset or site label, decoded: CD45RA-negative fraction. The receptors originated from a man aged 18-30 years in good health.

The V gene is TRBV30, the J gene TRBJ2-5; 7 bases fit TRBD1. With the DNA end fitting TRBJ2-7 better, the J assignment may be wrong. The CDR3 length is 14 residues. Germline CDR1 and CDR2: GTSNPN and SVGIG (reference sequence). The CDR3, as DNA: TGTGCCTGGAGTCCCGGGACAGTGGTGTACGAGCAGTACTTC. Translating it yields CAWSPGTVVYEQYF.

This chain connects TRBV15 to TRBJ2-7, with D perhaps given as TRBD1 or TRBD2 (6 bases each). The CDR3 is 15 amino acids. Germline values: CDR1 LNHNV, CDR2 YYDKDF (reference sequence). V was clipped by 2 bases and J by 5 bases, with 16 bases between them. CDR3 DNA: TGTGCCACCAGCAGAAGAGGGGGGTTTGGTGACGAGCAGTACTTC. This encodes CATSRRGGFGDEQYF.

This chain links TRBV7-9 with TRBJ2-7; D is perhaps TRBD1 (5 bases). Trimming removed 5 bases from V and 5 bases from J, with 13 bases in between. This CDR3 has 13 residues. Germline V gives CDR1 SEHNR, CDR2 FQNEAQ (reference sequence). The CDR3 reads CASSLFQGNEQYF. The CDR3 bases are TGTGCCAGCAGCCTATTTCAGGGTAACGAGCAGTACTTC. Together with reference TRBV7-9 and TRBJ2-7, the CDR3 gives the full variable domain: DTGVSQNPRHKITKRGQNVTFRCDPISEHNRLYWYRQTLGQGPEFLTYFQNEAQLEKSRLLSDRFSAERPKGSFSTLEIQRTEQGDSAMYLCASSLFQGNEQYFGPGTRLTVT.

J is TRBJ2-2 and V is TRBV6-6; 7 bases fit TRBD1. Germline V lookup: CDR1 MNHNY, CDR2 SVGAGI (reference sequence). The CDR3 length is 15 residues. Trimming took 5 bases from V and 5 from J; bases not matched to a gene: 8. The CDR3 here is CASSPGTASTGELFF. Here the CDR3 DNA reads TGTGCCAGCAGTCCCGGGACAGCTTCTACCGGGGAGCTGTTTTTT.

This chain joins TRBV7-2 and TRBJ2-5; no reliable D call. This CDR3 is 13 amino acids long. With 5 bases removed from V and 7 bases from J, the gap between germline ends came to 14 bases. The V gene's germline CDR1 is SGHTA and CDR2 FQGNSA. In DNA, the CDR3 is TGTGCCAGCAGCCCCGGTCGTGCCGCGACCCAGTACTTC. The encoded protein is CASSPGRAATQYF.

The gene calls are TRBV5-1 and TRBJ2-7; tentatively, D is TRBD1 or TRBD2 (5 bases each). This CDR3 has 16 residues. With 3 bases removed from V and 9 bases from J, the gap between germline ends came to 25 bases. Germline CDR1 is SGHRS and CDR2 is YFSETQ. The DNA of the CDR3 is TGCGCCAGCAGCTCCGGGGCGAGACAAGGGTTCTTGGGGCAGTACTTC. The encoded protein is CASSSGARQGFLGQYF.

Here the CDR3 reads CASTWTSGRNNEQFF. DNA of the CDR3: TGTGCCAGCACATGGACTAGCGGGAGGAACAATGAGCAGTTCTTC. The chain combines TRBV25-1 with TRBJ2-1, with TRBD2 matching 14 bases. V lost 7 bases, J lost 5 bases, and 4 bases stayed unmatched. Germline assignment: CDR1 MGHDK and CDR2 SYGVNS. The CDR3 covers 15 residues.

This clone occurred once. The chain links TRBV7-2 to TRBJ2-1; the match to TRBD2 covers 8 bases. The V segment lost 0 bases and the J segment 9 bases; nucleotides outside the gene matches: 7. This CDR3 is built from 15 residues. Germline lookup yields CDR1 SGHTA and CDR2 FQGNSA. DNA of the CDR3: TGTGCCAGCAGCTTAGCTGGAGCGGGAGCTGGTGAGCAGTTCTTC. Encoded protein: CASSLAGAGAGEQFF.

This clone has a handful of counts. The chain links TRBV6-6 to TRBJ2-2; no reliable D call. Germline loops: CDR1 MNHNY, CDR2 SVGAGI (reference sequence). Trimming left V 4 bases short and J 6 bases short, with 9 bases between. This CDR3 is 13 amino acids long. CDR3 bases: TGTGCCAGCAGTTCCTTTAACCCCGGGGAGCTGTTTTTT. Translation: CASSSFNPGELFF.

The CDR3 loop is CASSLARVAVTTDTQYF. The CDR3 DNA reads as TGTGCCAGCAGCTTGGCCCGGGTAGCGGTAACCACAGATACGCAGTATTTT. This chain connects TRBV5-8 to TRBJ2-3, with D maybe TRBD2 (6 bases). CDR3 length: 17 residues. Trimming stripped 0 bases from V and 2 bases from J, with 16 bases between. CDR1 and CDR2 from the germline V gene are SGHTS and YDEGEE. The variable domain in full, completed from reference TRBV5-8 and TRBJ2-3, reads EAGVTQSPTHLIKTRGQQATLRCSPISGHTSVYWYQQALGLGLQFLLWYDEGEERNRGNFPPRFSGRQFPNYSSELNVNALELEDSALYLCASSLARVAVTTDTQYFGPGTRLTVL.

The chain combines TRBV28 with TRBJ1-2, with 7 bases matching TRBD1. Germline V lookup: CDR1 MDHEN, CDR2 SYDVKM. The CDR3 has 16 residues. Trimming at V came to 6 bases and at J to 4 bases, leaving 14 bases not matched to a gene. The CDR3 DNA follows: TGTGCCAGCAGCCTTACTGCCCTAGGGACAGCCTATGGCTACACCTTC. This codes for CASSLTALGTAYGYTF.

This chain connects TRBV4-3 to TRBJ2-7; a weak D match, TRBD1 (5 bases). The CDR3 sequence is 15 residues long. Germline CDR1 LGHNA, CDR2 YSLEER. V was shortened by 0 bases and J by 2 bases, with 11 bases between the two germline ends. This CDR3 is CASSQDQDRAYEQYF. The DNA for the CDR3 is TGCGCCAGCAGCCAAGATCAAGACAGAGCCTACGAGCAGTACTTC.

V usage is TRBV5-1 and J usage is TRBJ2-1; 8 positions match TRBD2. CDR3 length equals 16 residues. V shed 0 bases and J 4 bases; nucleotides not matched to a gene: 6. Germline CDR1 reads SGHRS; CDR2 reads YFSETQ. This chain's CDR3 is CASSLAGKRGYNEQFF. In nucleotides, the CDR3 is TGCGCCAGCAGCTTGGCCGGCAAGCGGGGGTACAATGAGCAGTTCTTC.

Written as DNA, the CDR3 is TGTGCCATCAGTGAGACAACAACTAATGAAAAACTGTTTTTT. Translation: CAISETTTNEKLFF. The J gene is TRBJ1-4, the V gene TRBV10-3; unclear D gene. Germline V CDR1 and CDR2: ENHRY, SYGVKD. V was clipped by 2 bases and J by 0 bases, with 4 bases between them. This CDR3 is built from 14 residues.

This clone showed up just a few times. CDR3 region: CASSPEDGYTF. The CDR3 coding sequence is TGTGCCAGCAGCCCCGAGGATGGCTACACCTTC. The rearrangement links TRBV6-4 to TRBJ1-2; D is unclear. CDR3 size: 11 residues. The V end was cut by 6 bases, the J end by 6 bases, with 8 bases between. Germline CDR1 is MRHNA and CDR2 is SNTAGT.

V is TRBV7-9 and J is TRBJ2-5; possibly TRBD2 for D (5 bases). CDR3 length: 16 amino acids. V was clipped by 3 bases and J by 4 bases, with 18 bases between them. The V gene's germline CDR1 is SEHNR and CDR2 FQNEAQ (reference sequence). CDR3 sequence: CASSLRAGPTRETQYF. CDR3 nucleotide sequence: TGTGCCAGCAGCTTGAGGGCAGGTCCCACAAGAGAGACCCAGTACTTC.

V usage is TRBV5-1 and J usage is TRBJ1-2; D ambiguous. Germline V lookup: CDR1 SGHRS, CDR2 YFSETQ. V was trimmed by 4 bases and J by 3 bases, leaving 16 bases between them. The CDR3 contains 15 residues. CDR3 DNA sequence: TGCGCCAGCAGCCCCGAGCCGGGATTGTACTATGGCTACACCTTC. It is translated as CASSPEPGLYYGYTF. Using reference TRBV5-1 and TRBJ1-2 for the parts outside the CDR3, the full variable domain is KAGVTQTPRYLIKTRGQQVTLSCSPISGHRSVSWYQQTPGQGLQFLFEYFSETQRNKGNFPGRFSGRQFSNSRSEMNVSTLELGDSALYLCASSPEPGLYYGYTFGSGTRLTVV.

The chain recombines TRBV6-1 with TRBJ2-3; perhaps TRBD2 as D (5 bases). The CDR3 is 14 residues long. V lost 7 bases and J lost 2, with 13 bases in between. The germline CDR1 and CDR2 sequences are MNHNS and SASEGT. The CDR3 protein is CASTWTVDTDTQYF. In DNA form, the CDR3 reads TGTGCCAGCACCTGGACTGTCGACACAGATACGCAGTATTTT.

The chain carries TRBV6-9 and TRBJ1-5, with unresolved D. V lost 8 bases and J lost 9, with 11 bases in between. In germline, CDR1 is MNHGY, CDR2 SVAAGI. The CDR3 is 11 residues long. CDR3 protein: CASDDDLPQHF. The DNA for the CDR3 is TGTGCCAGCGACGATGATTTGCCCCAGCATTTT.

V and J are TRBV11-2 and TRBJ2-1; the D call may be TRBD1 or TRBD2 (5 bases each). Trimming removed 5 bases at V and 4 bases at J, with 18 bases between. CDR1 is SGHAT and CDR2 is FQNNGV in the germline V gene. This CDR3 has 16 amino acids. CDR3 residues: CASSLTTGTTYNEQFF. Here the CDR3 DNA reads TGTGCCAGCAGCCTGACTACCGGGACCACATACAATGAGCAGTTCTTC.

This clone was counted once. The chain couples TRBV19 to TRBJ2-5; 8 bases match TRBD2. The J segment lost 6 bases and the V segment lost 3 bases, leaving 3 bases of the junction unmatched. The CDR3 has 13 amino acids. In germline, CDR1 is LNHDA, CDR2 SQIVND (reference sequence). CDR3 loop: CASSISGDKTQYF. Written as DNA, the CDR3 is TGTGCCAGTAGTATTAGCGGGGATAAGACCCAGTACTTC.

The chain couples TRBV2 to TRBJ1-1; no firm D call. The CDR3 spans 13 residues. Trimming took off 10 bases at V and 3 bases at J, with 15 bases between the two ends. CDR1 is SNHLY and CDR2 is FYNNEI in the germline V gene. CDR3 loop: CATSRTRDTEAFF. The CDR3 region has the DNA TGTGCCACCTCCCGAACGAGGGACACTGAAGCTTTCTTT.